The T cell receptor beta chain described here comes from a study of blood T cell repertoires in COVID-19. Per the original methods: Reference gene primer amplification in the assay estimated nucleated cell counts. TCRdb's table, derived via immunoSEQ multiplex PCR, lists solely in-frame clones and lacks some. V, J and clone size derive from that table, while D and trimming were established from the DNA sequence. The table includes 340,000 or so clones, around 87% detected once. The germline gives CDR1 SQVTM, CDR2 ANQGSEA. The V gene end was trimmed by 5 bases and the J gene end by 0 bases; junction bases not matched to a gene: 3. The CDR3 sequence is 14 residues long.

The chain recombines TRBV29-1 with TRBJ2-3; TRBD2 aligns across 9 bases. The TCR sequence derives from a man aged 50-60 years with active or convalescent COVID-19. Sequenced input: peripheral blood. CDR3 nucleotides: TGCAGCGTTAAGACTAGCGGAAGCACAGATACGCAGTATTTT. It yields the protein CSVKTSGSTDTQYF.